These 31 T cell receptor beta chains share one sample of origin, sequenced in a study of blood T cell repertoires in COVID-19 (TCRdb year 2020). Library preparation was by the immunoSEQ multiplex PCR assay. TCRdb limited this immuneACCESS table to in-frame rearrangements with V and J called. A share of clones is missing; checked studies link under half to unresolved V genes, and the rest is unexplained. The sample table contains around 78,000 clones; only one count was recorded for around nine tenths of them. Around 1.9% of the sample comes from the top ten. Input material: peripheral blood. Source of these receptors: a woman aged 55-69 years with acute or convalescent COVID-19.

The V gene is TRBV2, the J gene TRBJ2-6, with D tentatively TRBD2 (6 bases). The CDR3 runs to 17 residues. CDR1 and CDR2 (germline): SNHLY, FYNNEI. Between the trimmed V and J ends, which lost 6 bases and 4 bases, there was a span of 19 bases. The CDR3 nucleotides read TGTGCCAGCAGGTATCGGGAGTTACGAAGAGGGGCCAACGTCCTGACTTTC. Encoded protein: CASRYRELRRGANVLTF.

The chain is built from TRBV7-9 and TRBJ2-3; D call uncertain. The germline V gene has CDR1 SEHNR and CDR2 FQNEAQ (reference sequence). With 5 bases removed from V and 0 bases from J, the gap between germline ends came to 9 bases. The CDR3 loop spans 14 amino acids. In DNA, the CDR3 is TGTGCCAGCAGCAATCCCACTAGCACAGATACGCAGTATTTT. This codes for CASSNPTSTDTQYF.

As DNA, the CDR3 is TGTGCCAGCAGTTCTCGGACAGGGATGAACACTGAAGCTTTCTTT. The encoded protein is CASSSRTGMNTEAFF. The rearrangement joins TRBV6-2 or TRBV6-3 to TRBJ1-1, with 8 positions matching TRBD1. The germline CDR1 and CDR2 sequences are MNHEY and SVGEGT. V lost 4 bases to trimming and J lost 0 bases; unmatched junction nucleotides: 4. CDR3 size: 15 residues.

This chain connects TRBV19 to TRBJ1-4; TRBD1 agrees at 7 bases. There are 14 residues in the CDR3. CDR1 is LNHDA, CDR2 SQIVND, per germline (reference sequence). V trimming: 5 bases; J trimming: 7 bases; junction bases outside the gene matches: 7. The chain's CDR3 is CASSSQTGSEKLFF. Here the CDR3 DNA reads TGTGCCAGTAGTTCCCAGACAGGGAGTGAAAAACTGTTTTTT.

The J gene is TRBJ2-1, the V gene TRBV29-1; D is perhaps TRBD2 (6 bases). CDR1 is SQVTM, CDR2 ANQGSEA, per germline. There are 15 residues in the CDR3. The V gene lost 8 bases and the J gene lost 5 bases, with 22 bases spanning the gap. For the CDR3, the DNA is TGCAGCTTTGCCCCGTTAGCGGAGCATAACAATGAGCAGTTCTTC. Translated, it gives CSFAPLAEHNNEQFF.

The J gene is TRBJ2-4, the V gene TRBV3-1 (or the pseudogene TRBV3-2); the match to TRBD1 covers 8 bases. Germline CDR1 and CDR2: LGHDT and YNNKEL (reference sequence). J was trimmed by 1 base and V by 1 base; bases with no gene match: 0. The CDR3 totals 15 residues. The CDR3 DNA reads TGTGCCAGCAGCCAAGGGGACAGGGCCAAAAACATTCAGTACTTC. The encoded protein is CASSQGDRAKNIQYF.

V is TRBV18 and J is TRBJ2-1; TRBD2 might be the D (6 bases). Germline CDR1 is KGHSH and CDR2 is LQKENI. The V gene lost 3 bases and the J gene lost 4 bases, with 13 bases spanning the gap. This CDR3 has 15 amino acids. The CDR3 nucleotides are TGTGCCAGCTCACCGGTAGTAGCGGCTTACAATGAGCAGTTCTTC. It is translated as CASSPVVAAYNEQFF.

The V call is TRBV4-3, the J call TRBJ2-7; no reliable D call. Germline assignment: CDR1 LGHNA and CDR2 YSLEER. Trimming took 0 bases from V and 6 from J, leaving 9 bases between them. CDR3 length: 13 amino acids. The CDR3 sequence is CASSQETDSEQYF. The CDR3 DNA sequence: TGCGCCAGCAGCCAAGAGACCGACTCCGAGCAGTACTTC.

The V and J genes are TRBV7-2 and TRBJ2-7; the match to TRBD1 covers 10 bases. Trimming took 5 bases from V and 4 from J; bases not matched to a gene: 8. The CDR3 is 15 amino acids. Germline V CDR1 and CDR2: SGHTA, FQGNSA. Here the CDR3 reads CASSRGQGNRYEQYF. DNA of the CDR3: TGTGCCAGCAGCCGGGGACAGGGGAATAGGTACGAGCAGTACTTC.

The gene calls are TRBV28 and TRBJ2-2, with D unclear. The germline V gene has CDR1 MDHEN and CDR2 SYDVKM. The CDR3 has 14 residues. Deletions cut 3 bases from V and 4 bases from J, with 9 bases between. DNA for the CDR3: TGTGCCAGCAGTTTGTCTCAGTCCACCGGGGAGCTGTTTTTT. This codes for CASSLSQSTGELFF.

The chain couples TRBV27 to TRBJ1-1; 7 positions agree with TRBD1. J gave up 2 bases and V 6 bases, and 12 bases lay outside the gene matches. The CDR3 sequence is 16 residues long. CDR1 and CDR2 from the germline V gene are MNHEY and SMNVEV (reference sequence). CDR3 sequence (DNA): TGTGCCAGCAGCCCCCAGCCGGGACAGTTAAACACTGAAGCTTTCTTT. It yields the protein CASSPQPGQLNTEAFF.

J is TRBJ1-5 and V is TRBV19; TRBD1 matches at 7 bases. With 6 bases clipped from V and 0 bases from J, the junction kept 11 bases outside the gene matches. This CDR3 spans 17 amino acids. CDR1 is LNHDA, CDR2 SQIVND, per germline (reference sequence). CDR3 protein: CASSPDRTVLSNQPQHF. The DNA of the CDR3 is TGTGCCAGTAGCCCGGACAGGACCGTACTTAGCAATCAGCCCCAGCATTTT. Full variable domain (outside the CDR3, taken from reference TRBV19 and TRBJ1-5): DGGITQSPKYLFRKEGQNVTLSCEQNLNHDAMYWYRQDPGQGLRLIYYSQIVNDFQKGDIAEGYSVSREKKESFPLTVTSAQKNPTAFYLCASSPDRTVLSNQPQHFGDGTRLSIL.

The chain couples TRBV7-2 to TRBJ1-5, with TRBD1 matching 9 bases. The length of the CDR3 is 14 residues. CDR1 is SGHTA, CDR2 FQGNSA, per germline. With V trimmed by 5 bases and J by 6 bases, 5 bases remained unmatched. CDR3 sequence (DNA): TGTGCCAGCAGCCGTGACAGGGGGAGTCAGCCCCAGCATTTT. It specifies CASSRDRGSQPQHF.

For the CDR3, the DNA is TGTGCCAGCACCCCGGACTGGAGGTTGAACACTGAAGCTTTCTTT. This gives the protein CASTPDWRLNTEAFF. The chain recombines TRBV6-5 with TRBJ1-1; D gene uncertain. The CDR3 totals 15 residues. Germline V lookup: CDR1 MNHEY, CDR2 SVGAGI. The V and J ends lost 7 bases and 0 bases respectively, with 15 bases between them.

This CDR3 is CASSLQGWDTEAFF. CDR3 sequence (DNA): TGTGCCAGCAGTCTCCAGGGATGGGACACTGAAGCTTTCTTT. The chain employs TRBV3-1 (or the pseudogene TRBV3-2) and TRBJ1-1; D possibly corresponds to TRBD1 (5 bases). Germline CDR1 and CDR2: LGHDT and YNNKEL (reference sequence). The CDR3 consists of 14 residues. V lost 6 bases and J lost 3, with 14 bases in between.

The chain combines TRBV15 with TRBJ2-5, with 7 nucleotides matching TRBD2. The CDR3 is 14 residues long. Germline trimming cut 5 bases from V and 2 bases from J; bases unmatched to any gene: 5. Germline CDR1 and CDR2: LNHNV and YYDKDF (reference sequence). As DNA, the CDR3 is TGTGCCACCAGCCCTAGCGGAGGACAAGAGACCCAGTACTTC. Its protein is CATSPSGGQETQYF.

This chain joins TRBV28 and TRBJ2-1; 9 nucleotides match TRBD1. The CDR3 is 14 amino acids. Per germline, CDR1 MDHEN and CDR2 SYDVKM. Losses at the gene ends were 4 bases for V and 6 bases for J; bases not matched to a gene: 4. The CDR3 protein is CASSWTGVLNEQFF. As DNA, the CDR3 is TGTGCCAGCAGTTGGACAGGGGTCCTCAATGAGCAGTTCTTC.

The rearrangement links TRBV5-6 to TRBJ2-6; D may be TRBD1 (6 bases). CDR3 length: 16 residues. Deletions cut 3 bases from V and 0 bases from J, with 10 bases between. CDR1 and CDR2 from the germline V gene are SGHDT and YYEEEE. The CDR3 spells CASSSTGRSGANVLTF. DNA of the CDR3: TGTGCCAGCAGCTCAACAGGGCGCTCTGGGGCCAACGTCCTGACTTTC.

The J gene is TRBJ1-2, the V gene TRBV2; D is perhaps TRBD1 (6 bases). This CDR3 region has 18 residues. Germline assignment: CDR1 SNHLY and CDR2 FYNNEI. The V end was cut by 11 bases, the J end by 4 bases, with 32 bases between. As DNA, the CDR3 is TGTGCCCTCCCCCAGGTTGGACAGTTACGACCTACCTTCTATGGCTACACCTTC. Translating it yields CALPQVGQLRPTFYGYTF. Full variable domain (rest looked up from reference TRBV2 and TRBJ1-2): EPEVTQTPSHQVTQMGQEVILRCVPISNHLYFYWYRQILGQKVEFLVSFYNNEISEKSEIFDDQFSVERPDGSNFTLKIRSTKLEDSAMYFCALPQVGQLRPTFYGYTFGSGTRLTVV.

The chain uses TRBV7-9 and TRBJ1-6, with D hard to call. CDR3 length: 11 residues. V gave up 5 bases and J gave up 7 bases, with 3 bases separating them. Germline V gene lookup returns CDR1 SEHNR and CDR2 FQNEAQ (reference sequence). This CDR3 reads CASSQNSPLHF. The CDR3 coding sequence is TGTGCCAGCAGCCAAAATTCACCCCTCCACTTT.

The gene calls are TRBV15 and TRBJ2-1, with TRBD1 matching 11 bases. This CDR3 has 14 residues. CDR1 is LNHNV and CDR2 is YYDKDF in the germline V gene (reference sequence). Unmatched junction bases numbered 6, after V lost 4 bases and J lost 10 bases. The CDR3 sequence: CATSKGQGAGEQFF. The DNA for the CDR3 is TGTGCCACCAGCAAAGGACAGGGGGCAGGGGAGCAGTTCTTC.

This clone appeared once. This rearrangement joins TRBV6-5 to TRBJ2-7; 12 bases agree with TRBD2. Germline assignment: CDR1 MNHEY and CDR2 SVGAGI. The CDR3 covers 15 residues. Trimming at V came to 3 bases and at J to 3 bases, leaving 3 bases not matched to a gene. The CDR3 DNA sequence: TGTGCCAGCAGTTATCCACTAGCGGGGGGCTACGAGCAGTACTTC. Its protein product is CASSYPLAGGYEQYF.

The CDR3 DNA reads TGCGCCAGCAAGGGACAGGATAACACTGAAGCTTTCTTT. This gives the protein CASKGQDNTEAFF. The rearrangement joins TRBV5-1 to TRBJ1-1; 8 bases fit TRBD1. This CDR3 comprises 13 residues. Germline values: CDR1 SGHRS, CDR2 YFSETQ. V was pared by 6 bases and J by 2 bases, with 3 bases of the junction left unmatched.

This clone has only a few counts. CDR3: CASSLSGGDPYEQYF. The DNA for the CDR3 is TGTGCCAGCAGCCTTAGCGGGGGAGATCCCTACGAGCAGTACTTC. The chain employs TRBV6-2 or TRBV6-3 and TRBJ2-7; TRBD2 agrees at 9 bases. The CDR3 totals 15 residues. After removal of 6 bases from V and 2 bases from J, the junction contained 8 bases not matched to a gene. CDR1 and CDR2 from the germline V gene are MNHEY and SVGEGT.

The CDR3, as DNA: TGTGCCAGCAGTGACCCAGGAACAGGGAACGAGCAGTACTTC. Translating it yields CASSDPGTGNEQYF. The V call is TRBV2, the J call TRBJ2-7, with a weak D call TRBD1 (6 bases). CDR1 SNHLY and CDR2 FYNNEI come from the germline V gene. The CDR3 sequence is 14 residues long. V shed 3 bases and J shed 5 bases, with 14 bases lying between them.

The chain has TRBV19 and TRBJ1-4; D is perhaps TRBD1 (5 bases). CDR3 length: 15 residues. CDR1 LNHDA and CDR2 SQIVND come from the germline V gene (reference sequence). With 5 bases removed from V and 3 bases from J, the gap between germline ends came to 13 bases. DNA of the CDR3: TGTGCCAGTAGTCCGTCGGGGGTGGCTAATGAAAAACTGTTTTTT. It codes for CASSPSGVANEKLFF.

The rearrangement links TRBV19 to TRBJ1-5; 7 positions match TRBD1. This CDR3 contains 15 residues. Germline V gene sequence: CDR1 LNHDA, CDR2 SQIVND (reference sequence). V lost 6 bases to trimming and J lost 1 base; unmatched junction nucleotides: 6. The CDR3 loop reads CASRPTGPSNQPQHF. CDR3 nucleotide sequence: TGTGCCAGTAGGCCGACAGGGCCCAGCAATCAGCCCCAGCATTTT.

The chain recombines TRBV7-3 with TRBJ1-2; D is perhaps TRBD1 (5 bases). Germline-derived CDR1 and CDR2 are SGHTA and FQGTGA. The CDR3 is made up of 15 amino acids. Deletions cut 0 bases from V and 4 bases from J, with 12 bases between. CDR3 DNA: TGTGCCAGCAGCTTAACAGGGCAGGGCGGCTATGGCTACACCTTC. Encoded protein: CASSLTGQGGYGYTF.

The chain has TRBV7-2 and TRBJ1-1; no clear D. V gave up 2 bases and J gave up 2 bases, with 9 bases separating them. The CDR3 has 14 residues. The germline V gene has CDR1 SGHTA and CDR2 FQGNSA. As DNA, the CDR3 is TGTGCCAGCAGCTTATCCACTTACAACACTGAAGCTTTCTTT. Translated: CASSLSTYNTEAFF.

This clone showed up just once. The rearrangement links TRBV5-1 to TRBJ2-3; 11 bases align to TRBD2. This CDR3 has 15 residues. The trim removed 0 bases at V and 11 bases at J, leaving 8 bases unmatched. The germline CDR1 and CDR2 sequences are SGHRS and YFSETQ. In DNA, the CDR3 is TGCGCCAGCAGCTTGGTAGTAGCGGGGGGGCTGTGGCAGTATTTT. It yields the protein CASSLVVAGGLWQYF.

V and J are TRBV3-1 (or the pseudogene TRBV3-2) and TRBJ2-3, with 13 bases aligning to TRBD2. Germline CDR1 LGHDT, CDR2 YNNKEL (reference sequence). This CDR3 is 18 amino acids long. Unmatched junction bases numbered 8, after V lost 5 bases and J lost 0 bases. CDR3 loop: CASSLGLAGPSSTDTQYF. In DNA form, the CDR3 reads TGTGCCAGCAGCTTGGGACTAGCGGGACCATCGAGCACAGATACGCAGTATTTT.